This TCR beta chain originates from a study of T-cell reconstitution after alpha-beta-depleted transplantation in children. J gave up 4 bases and V 7 bases, and 11 bases lay outside the gene matches. CDR3 length equals 15 residues. CDR1 ENHRY and CDR2 SYGVKD come from the germline V gene. This clonotype was detected ten times or more. Its antigen is unidentified. Unique molecular identifiers tagged the TCRbeta library. TCRdb passed the PCR reads through MiXCR, listing each CDR3 protein once. The sample has about 260,000 distinct CDR3 sequences, around 8% seen once. Notes on the study in general: Several hundred expanded graft clones reportedly supplied alpha-beta T cells about two months after transplant.

The TCR originated in a male patient under 18 who had a stem cell transplant for acute lymphoblastic leukemia, so the T cells may come from the graft donor. The chain joins TRBV10-3 to TRBJ2-7, with 9 bases fitting TRBD2. This material consisted of PBMCs, mostly from graft donor cells, taken 180 days after TCRalphabeta/CD19-depleted stem cell transplant. DNA of the CDR3: TGTGCCATCACTACCGGGACTAGCAACATGTACGAGCAGTACTTC. The encoded protein is CAITTGTSNMYEQYF.